The clone carrying this T cell receptor (beta chain) appeared a few times. The antigen remains undetermined. This sample stems from a study of blood T cells in healthy people across ages. Findings and limits, study-wide: Estimates drawn from one million T cells were deemed to understate diversity.

Trimming left V 3 bases short and J 5 bases short, with 11 bases between. The CDR3 loop spans 14 amino acids. In germline, CDR1 is SGHNT, CDR2 YENEEA. With a J-beta primer mix and a sample-barcoded 5' primer, a second PCR ran about 6 to 11 cycles. Per-sample output comprised a minimum of 2.5 million paired-end reads containing CDR3. Via MiXCR, TCRdb re-called the 5' RACE reads, giving one row per CDR3 protein. This sample carries more than 900,000 distinct CDR3 sequences, about 28% of them seen once, and the ten largest clones take about 9.4%. The same sample was also studied in work on T cells of mothers and their children. This second study says: The donors comprised six children and their three healthy Caucasian mothers. Barcodes and 2-4 random nucleotides were added by M1S in the second PCR.

Specimen: blood. The clonotype originates from a woman aged 40 to 50 in good health. This chain connects TRBV11-3 to TRBJ2-1; D might be TRBD2 (6 bases). Here the CDR3 DNA reads TGTGCCAGCAGCTTTGGCGGGGTCAACAATGAGCAGTTCTTC. It yields the protein CASSFGGVNNEQFF.